The present T cell receptor beta chain was sequenced within a study of molecular identifiers for immune sequencing clone quantification. The authors sorted naive CD8 T cells as CD8+CD4-CCR7+CD45RA+. Study findings and constraints: Detection of one spiked Jurkat cell's TCR RNA reportedly worked in one million naive cells. Barcode collisions between identical TCR molecules could shrink estimates of highly expanded clone sizes.

V shed 5 bases, J shed 0 bases, and the junction held 13 bases outside the gene matches. The CDR3 is 20 amino acids. The authors built bulk TCR libraries by previously described methods with listed TCR primers. TCRdb ran MiXCR on the PCR reads and lists one entry per CDR3 protein. The data hold about 65,000 distinct CDR3 sequences, with around a sixth observed a single time. Of note for this clonotype: Antigen specificity is unknown.

The sequenced sample was naive CD8+ T cells from blood, with Jurkat cell RNA spiked in. Specified subset: FACS-sorted CD8+CD4-CCR7+CD45RA+ naive T cells. The clonotype originates from a human donor in good health. Some libraries in this study had Jurkat cell RNA spiked in. V gene TRBV12-3 or TRBV12-4 combines with J gene TRBJ2-1; TRBD2 matches 13 bases. The chain's CDR3 is CASSPRTSGSTFSSYNEQFF. In DNA form, the CDR3 reads TGTGCCAGCAGTCCGCGGACTAGCGGGAGCACCTTTAGCTCCTACAATGAGCAGTTCTTC.